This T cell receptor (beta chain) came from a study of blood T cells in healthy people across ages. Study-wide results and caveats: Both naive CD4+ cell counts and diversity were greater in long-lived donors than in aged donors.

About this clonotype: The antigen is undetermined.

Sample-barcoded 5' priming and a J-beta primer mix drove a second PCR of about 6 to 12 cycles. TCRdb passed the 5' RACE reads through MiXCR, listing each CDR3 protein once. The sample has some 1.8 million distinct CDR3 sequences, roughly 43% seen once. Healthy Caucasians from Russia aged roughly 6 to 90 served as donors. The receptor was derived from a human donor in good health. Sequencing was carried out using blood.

The CDR3 DNA reads as TGTGCCAGCAGCCGACCCACGGGGCAGTTGAACACTGAAGCTTTCTTT. It yields the protein CASSRPTGQLNTEAFF. The J gene is TRBJ1-1, the V gene TRBV7-2, with D perhaps TRBD1 (5 bases). The CDR3 is 16 residues long. Deletions cut 5 bases from V and 0 bases from J, with 16 bases between. Germline V gene data show CDR1 as SGHTA and CDR2 as FQGNSA.